This record looks at one T cell receptor (beta chain) sequence and its context. What this receptor recognizes is not known. Base quality data are lacking; no much larger clone is found one base away. To prepare the library, the immunoSEQ multiplex PCR assay was applied. In TCRdb, the immuneACCESS table is reduced to in-frame sequences with V and J assigned. These tables do not hold every clone; where another copy was compared, an unresolved V gene accounts for under half, and the others remain unexplained. This sample lists some 100,000 clones; around 92% were detected once. The ten largest account for 0.9% of the sample. This record belongs to a study of T cell changes during pregnancy in multiple sclerosis (dated by TCRdb to the late 2010s). About the full investigation: The study looked at changes in the T cell repertoire across pregnancy in women with multiple sclerosis.

The germline V gene (reference sequence) yields LNHDA for CDR1 and SQIVND for CDR2. The CDR3, cysteine through phenylalanine, is 14 amino acids long. Kept here is only the CDR3 DNA, which spans 42 bases and is read in frame from base 1. Trimming at the junction amounts to 8 bases on V and 0 bases on J, and the germline ends lie 11 bases apart. The clonotype originates from a female donor with multiple sclerosis, enrolled in a pregnancy study. The source was peripheral blood, collected before pregnancy. The sequence joins TRBV19 to TRBJ1-3; the D gene lacks a confident call. The CDR3 corresponds to CASAMSSSGNTIYF. The DNA sequence is given as TGTGCCAGTGCCATGTCCAGCTCTGGAAACACCATATATTTT.